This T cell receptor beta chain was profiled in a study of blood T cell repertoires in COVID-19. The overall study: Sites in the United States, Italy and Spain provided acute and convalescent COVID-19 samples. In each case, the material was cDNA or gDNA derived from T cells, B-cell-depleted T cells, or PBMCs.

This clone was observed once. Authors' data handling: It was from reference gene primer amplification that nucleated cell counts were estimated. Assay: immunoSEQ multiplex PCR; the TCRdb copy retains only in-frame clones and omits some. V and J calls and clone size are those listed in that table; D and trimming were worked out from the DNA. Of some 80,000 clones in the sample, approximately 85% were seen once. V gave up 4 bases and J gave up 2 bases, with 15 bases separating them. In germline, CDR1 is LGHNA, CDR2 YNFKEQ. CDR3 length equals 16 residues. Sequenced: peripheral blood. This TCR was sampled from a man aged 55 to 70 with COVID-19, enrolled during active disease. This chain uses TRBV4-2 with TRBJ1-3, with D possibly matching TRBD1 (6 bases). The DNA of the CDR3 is TGTGCCAGCAGCCGCGACTTGGGACAAGCTGGAAACACCATATATTTT. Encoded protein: CASSRDLGQAGNTIYF.